The rows below give T cell receptor beta chains drawn from one sample of a study of blood T cell repertoires in COVID-19. Assay used: immunoSEQ multiplex PCR; TCRdb lists only in-frame clones, some missing. The table shows 320,000 or so clones, with approximately 84% occurring only once. The sample consisted of PBMCs or T cells enriched from blood (not recorded which). Receptors were obtained from a woman aged 25 to 39 who had recovered from COVID-19. The CDR3 runs from the conserved cysteine through the conserved F or W. D genes are given only for firm matches. Size is omitted from some rows. Given values are once, few, many or a class for expanded clones.

V gene	D gene	CDR3 length	clone size	J gene	CDR3 DNA	CDR3 protein
TRBV28	NA	13	NA	TRBJ1-5	TGTGCCAGCAGTCCTGCAGGAGGCCAGCCCCAGCATTTT	CASSPAGGQPQHF
TRBV27	TRBD1	16	NA	TRBJ1-1	TGTGCCAGCAGTATAAGACAGGGGGGTATGAACACTGAAGCTTTCTTT	CASSIRQGGMNTEAFF
TRBV28	TRBD1	14	NA	TRBJ2-3	TGTGCCAGCAGGGGGGACAGGGATTACAATACGCAGTATTTT	CASRGDRDYNTQYF
TRBV28	NA	16	NA	TRBJ1-2	TGTGCCAGCAGTCCCTCGGGGGGTCCGCTCAGCTGGGGCTACACCTTC	CASSPSGGPLSWGYTF
TRBV27	TRBD2	16	NA	TRBJ2-5	TGTGCCAGCAGACGGGGCGGGGGGGGTTTCCAAGAGACCCAGTACTTC	CASRRGGGGFQETQYF
TRBV6-1	NA	14	NA	TRBJ1-6	TGTGCCAGCAGTGAAGCGGGCAGTAATTCACCCCTCCACTTT	CASSEAGSNSPLHF
TRBV28	NA	15	once	TRBJ1-2	TGTGCCAGCAGTTTATCTTCTAGATGGGGGGGTGGCTACACCTTC	CASSLSSRWGGGYTF
TRBV6-5	NA	13	once	TRBJ2-7	TGTGCCAGTGCGAGGACACTCTCCTACGAGCAGTACTTC	CASARTLSYEQYF
TRBV6-5	NA	15	NA	TRBJ2-7	TGTGCCAGCAGTCCAAAACTTAGAACCTCCTACGAGCAGTACTTC	CASSPKLRTSYEQYF
TRBV7-9	NA	12	NA	TRBJ1-1	TGTGCCAGCAGCTCGACAGGCGCTGAAGCTTTCTTT	CASSSTGAEAFF
TRBV6-5	NA	14	NA	TRBJ2-2	TGTGCCAGCAGTTGGGGACAGAACACCGGGGAGCTGTTTTTT	CASSWGQNTGELFF
TRBV15	NA	15	NA	TRBJ1-4	TGTGCCACCCGAAGAGAACCTGGACTTAATGAAAAACTGTTTTTT	CATRREPGLNEKLFF
TRBV24-1	TRBD1	18	NA	TRBJ2-5	TGTGCCACCAGTGATTTGGGTGAGACAGGGGGCATGCGGGAGACCCAGTACTTC	CATSDLGETGGMRETQYF
TRBV5-1	TRBD1	14	once	TRBJ2-7	TGCGCCAGCAGCTTGGCCTCAGGGGGCTACGAGCAGTACTTC	CASSLASGGYEQYF
TRBV20-1	TRBD2	15	NA	TRBJ2-7	TGCAGTGCTAGTTCGGGACTAGCGGGGGGGCTCGAGCAGTACTTC	CSASSGLAGGLEQYF
TRBV5-6	TRBD1	16	NA	TRBJ1-4	TGTGCCAGCAGCTCCCGGGACAGGGCAACTAATGAAAAACTGTTTTTT	CASSSRDRATNEKLFF
TRBV7-8	TRBD2	16	NA	TRBJ2-3	TGTGCCAGCAGCCTAAAAGGACTAGCGCGCACAGATACGCAGTATTTT	CASSLKGLARTDTQYF
TRBV11-2	NA	16	NA	TRBJ1-6	TGTGCCAGCAGCCGGGTAGGCGCATCGCGGGATTCACCCCTCCACTTT	CASSRVGASRDSPLHF
TRBV29-1	NA	12	NA	TRBJ1-2	TGCAGCGCTAGGGACACGGACTATGGCTACACCTTC	CSARDTDYGYTF
TRBV7-8	TRBD1	14	NA	TRBJ2-7	TGTGCCAGCAGCCCCGGGGACAGGACCTACGAGCAGTACTTC	CASSPGDRTYEQYF
TRBV12-3/TRBV12-4	NA	13	few	TRBJ1-1	TGTGCCAGCAGTTTCGGCTTGAGGGCAGAAGCTTTCTTT	CASSFGLRAEAFF
TRBV2	NA	13	NA	TRBJ1-1	TGTGCCAGCAGTGAAGCCGTAGTTACTGAAGCTTTCTTT	CASSEAVVTEAFF
TRBV2	TRBD1	16	NA	TRBJ2-3	TGTGCCAGCCTAGAGGACAGGGGCAGAGGCACAGATACGCAGTATTTT	CASLEDRGRGTDTQYF